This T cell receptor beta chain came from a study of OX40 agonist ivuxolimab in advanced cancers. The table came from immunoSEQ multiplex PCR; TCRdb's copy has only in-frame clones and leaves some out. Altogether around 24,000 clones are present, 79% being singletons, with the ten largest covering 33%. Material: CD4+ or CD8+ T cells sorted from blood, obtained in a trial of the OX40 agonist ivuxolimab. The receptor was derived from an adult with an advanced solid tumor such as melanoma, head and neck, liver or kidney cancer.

The CDR3 nucleotides read TGTGCCAGCAGTGCAGGGAGGAGTCAGCCCCAGCATTTT. Translated, it gives CASSAGRSQPQHF. The J gene is TRBJ1-5, the V gene TRBV6-5, with a tentative D call TRBD1 (5 bases). Trimming pared 5 bases from V and 6 bases from J, leaving 11 bases between. CDR1 and CDR2 from the germline V gene are MNHEY and SVGAGI. The CDR3 length is 13 residues.